Shown below are 30 T cell receptor beta chains from a single sample sequenced in a study of cytomegalovirus exposure and HLA in healthy donors. Amplification used 60 Vbeta primers and 13 Jbeta primers. Assay used: immunoSEQ multiplex PCR; TCRdb lists only in-frame clones, some missing. The profile shows tens of thousands of clones, 75% to 85% of them singletons. The sample taken for sequencing was PBMCs. Receptors originate from a man in his fifties or sixties in good health and CMV-seropositive.

This clone showed up just once. J is TRBJ1-2 and V is TRBV27; 9 bases align to TRBD1. V lost 5 bases, J lost 7 bases, and 8 bases stayed unmatched. The CDR3 loop spans 14 amino acids. Germline CDR1 MNHEY, CDR2 SMNVEV (reference sequence). CDR3 residues: CASSGTGSFGGYTF. CDR3 sequence (DNA): TGTGCCAGCAGTGGGACAGGGTCTTTCGGTGGCTACACCTTC.

This chain connects TRBV7-3 to TRBJ2-3, with 7 bases identical to TRBD2. The CDR3 has 15 amino acids. Germline V lookup: CDR1 SGHTA, CDR2 FQGTGA. Germline trimming cut 4 bases from V and 0 bases from J; bases unmatched to any gene: 4. CDR3 region: CASSWSGESTDTQYF. In DNA form, the CDR3 reads TGTGCCAGCAGCTGGAGCGGGGAGAGCACAGATACGCAGTATTTT.

CDR3 residues: CASSLSGRGTGELFF. The CDR3 DNA reads TGTGCCAGCAGCTTATCCGGTCGGGGCACCGGGGAGCTGTTTTTT. The chain recombines TRBV7-3 with TRBJ2-2; a possible D gene is TRBD2 (5 bases). The length of the CDR3 is 15 residues. V lost 2 bases to trimming and J lost 4 bases, with 11 bases between them. Germline loops: CDR1 SGHTA, CDR2 FQGTGA. Looking up the rest from reference TRBV7-3 and TRBJ2-2 gives the full variable domain: GAGVSQTPSNKVTEKGKYVELRCDPISGHTALYWYRQSLGQGPEFLIYFQGTGAADDSGLPNDRFFAVRPEGSVSTLKIQRTERGDSAVYLCASSLSGRGTGELFFGEGSRLTVL.

V is TRBV7-2 and J is TRBJ2-7; 7 bases match TRBD1. Losses at the gene ends were 4 bases for V and 6 bases for J; bases not matched to a gene: 9. CDR3 size: 14 residues. Germline values: CDR1 SGHTA, CDR2 FQGNSA. In DNA, the CDR3 is TGTGCCAGCAGCTCGACCCCCGGGACAGTCGAGCAGTACTTC. Its protein is CASSSTPGTVEQYF. Together with reference TRBV7-2 and TRBJ2-7, the CDR3 gives the full variable domain: GAGVSQSPSNKVTEKGKDVELRCDPISGHTALYWYRQSLGQGLEFLIYFQGNSAPDKSGLPSDRFSAERTGGSVSTLTIQRTQQEDSAVYLCASSSTPGTVEQYFGPGTRLTVT.

The chain links TRBV2 to TRBJ2-1, with D possibly TRBD2 on 5 matching bases. The CDR3 runs 15 residues. Trimming took off 10 bases at V and 0 bases at J, with 16 bases between the two ends. Germline lookup yields CDR1 SNHLY and CDR2 FYNNEI. The CDR3 is CATQREAASYNEQFF. DNA of the CDR3: TGTGCCACCCAACGGGAAGCAGCCTCCTACAATGAGCAGTTCTTC.

The J gene is TRBJ2-3, the V gene TRBV5-4; 11 nucleotides line up with TRBD1. The CDR3 runs 16 residues. V shed 0 bases, J shed 5 bases, and the junction held 5 bases outside the gene matches. Germline V lookup: CDR1 SGHNT, CDR2 YYREEE (reference sequence). The CDR3 DNA follows: TGTGCCAGCAGCTTGGCTTGGGGACAGGGGGAAGATACGCAGTATTTT. It specifies CASSLAWGQGEDTQYF.

The V and J genes are TRBV6-1 and TRBJ1-5, with D tentatively TRBD1 (6 bases). CDR3 length equals 18 residues. V was cut by 2 bases and J by 0 bases, with 17 bases left in between. CDR1 and CDR2 from the germline V gene are MNHNS and SASEGT. The CDR3 region has the DNA TGTGCCAGCAGTGAATACCGACAGGTGGGCTTTAGCAATCAGCCCCAGCATTTT. Its translation is CASSEYRQVGFSNQPQHF.

This sequence joins TRBV19 and TRBJ2-3; D remains unclear. Trimming removed 5 bases at V and 4 bases at J, with 10 bases between. The CDR3 spans 13 residues. The germline CDR1 and CDR2 sequences are LNHDA and SQIVND (reference sequence). CDR3 region: CASSAARSDTQYF. In nucleotides, the CDR3 is TGTGCCAGTAGTGCTGCCAGGTCAGATACGCAGTATTTT.

The rearrangement uses TRBV18 and TRBJ1-1; a weak D match, TRBD1 (5 bases). V was trimmed by 1 base and J by 4 bases, leaving 13 bases between them. CDR1 is KGHSH, CDR2 LQKENI, per germline. CDR3 length equals 15 residues. CDR3 residues: CASSPQTGLGTEAFF. The CDR3 nucleotides read TGTGCCAGCTCACCACAAACAGGTTTGGGCACTGAAGCTTTCTTT.

V usage is TRBV6-1 and J usage is TRBJ1-1; D is uncertain. The length of the CDR3 is 14 residues. Germline V gives CDR1 MNHNS, CDR2 SASEGT. The germline V and J ends were trimmed by 6 bases and 2 bases, with 13 bases remaining between them. This CDR3 is CASRTPSGNTEAFF. CDR3 DNA sequence: TGTGCCAGCAGGACACCCTCGGGAAACACTGAAGCTTTCTTT.

A remark on this clone: This sample also contains other DNA sequences that code for the same CDR3. This chain connects TRBV2 to TRBJ1-1, with D uncertain. CDR1 SNHLY and CDR2 FYNNEI come from the germline V gene. CDR3 length equals 14 residues. The V gene lost 6 bases and the J gene lost 1 base, with 12 bases spanning the gap. The CDR3 loop reads CASRESRRNTEAFF. For the CDR3, the DNA is TGTGCCAGCAGGGAGTCGAGAAGGAACACTGAAGCTTTCTTT.

V usage is TRBV6-1 and J usage is TRBJ2-5; TRBD2 might be the D (7 bases). The CDR3 is 16 residues long. Germline loops: CDR1 MNHNS, CDR2 SASEGT. Trimming left V 0 bases short and J 4 bases short, with 15 bases between. CDR3 in DNA: TGTGCCAGCAGTGAAGCGGGGGGGTTAGGGGGAGAGACCCAGTACTTC. It encodes CASSEAGGLGGETQYF.

The chain uses TRBV20-1 and TRBJ2-7; no clear D. Germline lookup yields CDR1 DFQATT and CDR2 SNEGSKA (reference sequence). V lost 3 bases, J lost 7 bases, and 10 bases lay in between. There are 11 residues in the CDR3. The CDR3 DNA reads TGCAGTGCTAGCCTAACGGGTGAGCAGTACTTC. Its translation is CSASLTGEQYF.

The chain recombines TRBV9 with TRBJ2-7; 11 bases line up with TRBD2. The CDR3 is 15 amino acids. CDR1 is SGDLS, CDR2 YYNGEE, per germline. V dropped 0 bases and J dropped 4; count of bases not matched to a gene: 3. CDR3 loop: CASSVAPSGRYEQYF. CDR3 nucleotides: TGTGCCAGCAGCGTAGCCCCTAGCGGGAGGTACGAGCAGTACTTC.

The chain is built from TRBV5-1 and TRBJ2-3; D is perhaps TRBD1 (6 bases). The CDR3 loop spans 15 amino acids. The germline CDR1 and CDR2 sequences are SGHRS and YFSETQ. V lost 3 bases and J lost 3, with 14 bases in between. Here the CDR3 DNA reads TGCGCCAGCAGCTCCGCGCAGGGGTGGACAGATACGCAGTATTTT. Its protein product is CASSSAQGWTDTQYF.

This clone occurred a few times. The chain links TRBV11-3 to TRBJ2-7, with D possibly TRBD1 on 6 matching bases. V was cut by 5 bases and J by 7 bases, with 15 bases left in between. Germline CDR1 reads SGHNT; CDR2 reads YENEEA. CDR3 length equals 13 residues. The CDR3, as DNA: TGTGCCAGCAGCCTGAATCCCGGGACAGAGCAGTACTTC. It encodes CASSLNPGTEQYF.

The chain joins TRBV5-1 to TRBJ2-1; D is possibly TRBD1 (5 bases). The V end lost 6 bases, the J end lost 0 bases, and 16 bases lay between the germline ends. Germline CDR1 is SGHRS and CDR2 is YFSETQ. The CDR3 spans 16 residues. In DNA form, the CDR3 reads TGCGCCAGCAAACCTCAACAGGTTGCCTCCTACAATGAGCAGTTCTTC. Its protein is CASKPQQVASYNEQFF.

In this sample, this clone turned up a few times. This chain joins TRBV6-1 and TRBJ1-3; D possibly corresponds to TRBD1 (5 bases). Trimming pared 5 bases from V and 2 bases from J, leaving 13 bases between. Germline V gene data show CDR1 as MNHNS and CDR2 as SASEGT. The CDR3 contains 15 residues. The DNA for the CDR3 is TGTGCCAGCAGTAACGGGGGTCACACTGGAAACACCATATATTTT. Protein: CASSNGGHTGNTIYF.

This rearrangement joins TRBV7-9 to TRBJ2-2, with 14 bases fitting TRBD2. Per the germline V gene, CDR1 is SEHNR and CDR2 is FQNEAQ (reference sequence). The length of the CDR3 is 19 residues. J lost 2 bases, V lost 6 bases, and 11 bases had no gene match. The CDR3, as DNA: TGTGCCAGCAGTCGGACTAGCGGGAGGTTCCTCCCCAACACCGGGGAGCTGTTTTTT. Its protein product is CASSRTSGRFLPNTGELFF. Supplemented by reference TRBV7-9 and TRBJ2-2, the full variable domain reads DTGVSQNPRHKITKRGQNVTFRCDPISEHNRLYWYRQTLGQGPEFLTYFQNEAQLEKSRLLSDRFSAERPKGSFSTLEIQRTEQGDSAMYLCASSRTSGRFLPNTGELFFGEGSRLTVL.

The genes are TRBV29-1 and TRBJ2-3; D unclear. Trimming shortened V by 8 bases and J by 1 base, and 10 bases separated the two germline ends. The CDR3 runs 12 residues. In germline, CDR1 is SQVTM, CDR2 ANQGSEA. CDR3 DNA sequence: TGCAGCCAAGAATCGGGCACAGATACGCAGTATTTT. It is translated as CSQESGTDTQYF.

Turning to this clone: Germline is not matched at one junction end, which may reflect a read error. V usage is TRBV5-1 and J usage is TRBJ2-5; D possibly corresponds to TRBD2 (6 bases). CDR1 and CDR2 (germline): SGHRS, YFSETQ. CDR3 size: 14 residues. The chain's CDR3 is CASNSGAGREAQYF. In DNA form, the CDR3 reads TGCGCCAGCAACTCCGGGGCGGGACGAGAGGCCCAGTACTTC.

The chain recombines TRBV11-2 with TRBJ2-2; a possible D gene is TRBD1 (5 bases). The germline V gene encodes CDR1 SGHAT and CDR2 FQNNGV. Trimming pared 3 bases from V and 3 bases from J, leaving 11 bases between. The CDR3 has 15 amino acids. CDR3: CASSLSRADTGELFF. The CDR3 DNA is TGTGCCAGCAGCTTGTCCAGGGCTGACACCGGGGAGCTGTTTTTT.

J is TRBJ1-2 and V is TRBV10-3; D ambiguous. V lost 5 bases and J lost 0, with 16 bases in between. The germline V gene has CDR1 ENHRY and CDR2 SYGVKD. CDR3 length: 16 amino acids. The CDR3 region has the DNA TGTGCCATCAGTTCTTCGGACGGGATTTCTAACTATGGCTACACCTTC. Amino acids: CAISSSDGISNYGYTF.

This clone was seen a few times. The rearrangement uses TRBV2 and TRBJ2-1; 7 bases fit TRBD1. Unmatched junction bases numbered 16, after V lost 3 bases and J lost 8 bases. Germline CDR1 SNHLY, CDR2 FYNNEI. The CDR3 is 17 amino acids. Here the CDR3 reads CASSDYPVTGFVYEQFF. The CDR3 bases are TGTGCCAGCAGTGATTACCCCGTGACAGGGTTCGTCTATGAGCAGTTCTTC.

The gene calls are TRBV5-4 and TRBJ2-7; TRBD2 matches at 9 bases. The CDR3 is made up of 14 amino acids. Germline V gene lookup returns CDR1 SGHNT and CDR2 YYREEE (reference sequence). Trimming at V came to 4 bases and at J to 4 bases, leaving 6 bases not matched to a gene. DNA for the CDR3: TGTGCCAGCAGCAAGAGCGGGAGGAGGTACGAGCAGTACTTC. It specifies CASSKSGRRYEQYF.

The chain carries TRBV19 and TRBJ2-3; 10 nucleotides match TRBD1. J lost 4 bases, V lost 5 bases, and 6 bases had no gene match. Germline loops: CDR1 LNHDA, CDR2 SQIVND (reference sequence). The CDR3 totals 15 residues. CDR3 sequence reads: CASSQGQGWADTQYF. For the CDR3, the DNA is TGTGCCAGTAGTCAGGGACAGGGGTGGGCAGATACGCAGTATTTT.

This sequence joins TRBV14 and TRBJ2-1; TRBD2 is a possible D gene (7 bases). The CDR3 contains 17 residues. The germline V gene has CDR1 SGHDN and CDR2 FVKESK. The V gene lost 4 bases and the J gene lost 7 bases, with 23 bases spanning the gap. This CDR3 is CASSLKWAAGRGNEQFF. CDR3 bases: TGTGCCAGCAGCCTCAAGTGGGCAGCGGGAAGGGGGAATGAGCAGTTCTTC.

This clone has only a few counts. This sequence joins TRBV30 and TRBJ2-1; 13 positions agree with TRBD2. The germline V gene encodes CDR1 GTSNPN and CDR2 SVGIG (reference sequence). V shed 4 bases and J 6 bases; nucleotides not matched to a gene: 27. The CDR3 has 22 amino acids. Here the CDR3 reads CAWTGTGGFGLAGVAIGNEQFF. CDR3 in DNA: TGTGCCTGGACAGGGACAGGGGGTTTTGGACTAGCGGGAGTCGCAATTGGCAATGAGCAGTTCTTC.

The chain recombines TRBV4-2 with TRBJ1-2; TRBD1 might be the D (5 bases). V shed 0 bases and J shed 6 bases, with 14 bases lying between them. This CDR3 contains 15 residues. In germline, CDR1 is LGHNA, CDR2 YNFKEQ. The CDR3 DNA follows: TGTGCCAGCAGCCAAGATTTTAACAGGAAGGATGGCTACACCTTC. Translation: CASSQDFNRKDGYTF.

To note about this clone: Mismatch with germline at one junction end may stem from a read error. The chain couples TRBV5-4 to TRBJ2-6; perhaps TRBD1 as D (5 bases). The CDR3 totals 17 residues. Germline V gene data show CDR1 as SGHNT and CDR2 as YYREEE (reference sequence). DNA of the CDR3: TGTGCCAGCAGCTTGGGGGGTCCCACTGGTGGGGCCAACGGCCTGACTTTC. It encodes CASSLGGPTGGANGLTF.